Each of the 28 T cell receptor beta chains below was sequenced from the same sample in a study of cytomegalovirus exposure and HLA in healthy donors. A multiplex PCR was run with 60 Vbeta primers and 13 Jbeta primers. TCRdb keeps only in-frame clones here, not all; method: immunoSEQ multiplex PCR. The table includes more than 140,000 clones, almost 85% detected once. The sample comprised PBMCs. The receptor set was obtained from a young man in good health and CMV-seropositive.

CDR3 protein: CASSQGADGYTF. CDR3 bases: TGCGCCAGCAGCCAAGGAGCGGATGGCTACACCTTC. This sequence joins TRBV4-1 and TRBJ1-2, with D unclear. Trimming pared 1 base from V and 6 bases from J, leaving 6 bases between. CDR1 and CDR2 from the germline V gene are MGHRA and YSYEKL. This CDR3 region has 12 residues.

J is TRBJ2-1 and V is TRBV5-5; tentative D call: TRBD2 (5 bases). Germline V lookup: CDR1 SGHKS, CDR2 YYEKEE (reference sequence). The CDR3 sequence is 15 residues long. Trimming removed 0 bases from V and 5 bases from J, with 12 bases in between. The CDR3 DNA sequence: TGTGCCAGCAGCTTGGCTTCTAGCTCGCACAATGAGCAGTTCTTC. It translates to CASSLASSSHNEQFF.

This clone came up once. V and J are TRBV5-4 and TRBJ2-3; 7 nucleotides line up with TRBD2. V lost 4 bases and J lost 3; bases outside the gene matches: 17. Germline CDR1 SGHNT, CDR2 YYREEE (reference sequence). This CDR3 has 18 residues. CDR3 sequence reads: CASSPREGGPFLTDTQYF. The DNA of the CDR3 is TGTGCCAGCAGCCCGAGGGAGGGAGGGCCGTTTTTGACAGATACGCAGTATTTT.

This clone appeared a few times. The J gene is TRBJ1-5, the V gene TRBV10-3; tentatively, D is TRBD1 (6 bases). CDR3 length: 14 amino acids. CDR1 is ENHRY, CDR2 SYGVKD, per germline. The V and J ends lost 0 bases and 8 bases respectively, with 11 bases between them. The CDR3 region is CAISESRGTEPQHF. CDR3 coding DNA: TGTGCCATCAGTGAGTCCAGGGGCACGGAGCCCCAGCATTTT.

This clone was counted between two and nine times. The chain employs TRBV4-2 and TRBJ2-1; 12 nucleotides align to TRBD2. The trim removed 4 bases at V and 8 bases at J, leaving 9 bases unmatched. The CDR3 contains 16 residues. Looked up from germline, CDR1 is LGHNA and CDR2 is YNFKEQ. The CDR3 sequence is CASSPTTSGSADEQFF. As DNA, the CDR3 is TGTGCCAGCAGCCCAACGACTAGCGGGAGTGCTGATGAGCAGTTCTTC.

This chain uses TRBV5-4 with TRBJ2-7; 9 bases are a match to TRBD1. With V trimmed by 6 bases and J by 2 bases, 15 bases remained unmatched. Germline V gene data show CDR1 as SGHNT and CDR2 as YYREEE (reference sequence). The CDR3 length is 17 residues. CDR3 sequence (DNA): TGTGCCAGCAAGGTGGGACAGGGTCCTCCAGTCCCCTACGAGCAGTACTTC. This encodes CASKVGQGPPVPYEQYF. The variable domain in full, completed from reference TRBV5-4 and TRBJ2-7, reads ETGVTQSPTHLIKTRGQQVTLRCSSQSGHNTVSWYQQALGQGPQFIFQYYREEENGRGNFPPRFSGLQFPNYSSELNVNALELDDSALYLCASKVGQGPPVPYEQYFGPGTRLTVT.

The chain has TRBV7-9 and TRBJ2-7, with a tentative D call TRBD2 (5 bases). Trimming left V 5 bases short and J 5 bases short, with 16 bases between. Looked up from germline, CDR1 is SEHNR and CDR2 is FQNEAQ (reference sequence). CDR3 size: 14 residues. The CDR3 here is CASSPREGFHEQYF. As DNA, the CDR3 is TGTGCCAGCAGCCCCAGAGAGGGTTTCCACGAGCAGTACTTC.

The chain joins TRBV28 to TRBJ2-2; D gene uncertain. The CDR3 loop spans 13 amino acids. Germline loops: CDR1 MDHEN, CDR2 SYDVKM. V shed 5 bases and J shed 2 bases, with 6 bases lying between them. CDR3 in amino acids: CASSPTNTGELFF. CDR3 nucleotides: TGTGCCAGCAGTCCGACTAACACCGGGGAGCTGTTTTTT.

The rearrangement uses TRBV28 and TRBJ2-5, with TRBD2 matching over 13 bases. The CDR3 runs to 16 residues. Germline V gene lookup returns CDR1 MDHEN and CDR2 SYDVKM. Germline trimming cut 6 bases from V and 5 bases from J; bases unmatched to any gene: 9. Here the CDR3 reads CASRTLAGGPRETQYF. For the CDR3, the DNA is TGTGCCAGCAGAACACTAGCGGGAGGGCCGCGGGAGACCCAGTACTTC.

V usage is TRBV10-1 and J usage is TRBJ1-1; D gene ambiguous. V was trimmed by 4 bases and J by 0 bases, leaving 6 bases between them. Per the germline V gene, CDR1 is WNHNN and CDR2 is SYGVQD (reference sequence). This CDR3 spans 13 amino acids. The CDR3 coding sequence is TGCGCCAGCAGTGCACAGCTGAACACTGAAGCTTTCTTT. This gives the protein CASSAQLNTEAFF.

V usage is TRBV4-1 and J usage is TRBJ1-4, with TRBD1 identical over 9 bases. Germline assignment: CDR1 MGHRA and CDR2 YSYEKL. V lost 4 bases and J lost 7; bases outside the gene matches: 4. This CDR3 region has 14 residues. The DNA of the CDR3 is TGCGCCAGCAGCCGGGGACAGGGAGTTGAAAAACTGTTTTTT. Translation: CASSRGQGVEKLFF.

The chain combines TRBV5-5 with TRBJ2-5; 8 bases match TRBD1. The length of the CDR3 is 15 residues. The V gene's germline CDR1 is SGHKS and CDR2 YYEKEE (reference sequence). V shed 0 bases and J 5 bases; nucleotides not matched to a gene: 6. The CDR3 here is CASSLDRGWGETQYF. The CDR3 nucleotides are TGTGCCAGCAGCTTGGACAGGGGGTGGGGGGAGACCCAGTACTTC.

This clone was detected a few times. The gene calls are TRBV19 and TRBJ2-2; the D gene is possibly TRBD2 (7 bases). The CDR3 loop spans 14 amino acids. The V and J ends lost 8 bases and 6 bases respectively, with 16 bases between them. CDR1 and CDR2 (germline): LNHDA, SQIVND (reference sequence). Here the CDR3 DNA reads TGTGCCAGTGGGAGGGGGTCGGGGGCCGGGGAGCTGTTTTTT. It specifies CASGRGSGAGELFF.

This chain connects TRBV6-5 to TRBJ1-2; D ambiguous. V was cut by 4 bases and J by 2 bases, with 14 bases left in between. The V gene's germline CDR1 is MNHEY and CDR2 SVGAGI. The CDR3 totals 15 residues. This CDR3 is CASSSSPGGNYGYTF. DNA for the CDR3: TGTGCCAGCAGTTCCTCCCCAGGCGGGAACTATGGCTACACCTTC.

The chain carries TRBV5-1 and TRBJ2-1, with D maybe TRBD2 (6 bases). The CDR3 is 17 amino acids. The V end lost 5 bases, the J end lost 2 bases, and 20 bases lay between the germline ends. CDR1 is SGHRS and CDR2 is YFSETQ in the germline V gene. The CDR3 DNA is TGCGCCAGCAGGAGAATCCCCTGGGGGGACGCCTACAATGAGCAGTTCTTC. It yields the protein CASRRIPWGDAYNEQFF.

This clone showed up just a few times. The rearrangement joins TRBV27 to TRBJ2-5; tentatively, D is TRBD1 (5 bases). With 5 bases removed from V and 2 bases from J, the gap between germline ends came to 15 bases. The CDR3 runs 15 residues. Germline V gives CDR1 MNHEY, CDR2 SMNVEV (reference sequence). This CDR3 reads CASSPPGRGQETQYF. The DNA of the CDR3 is TGTGCCAGCAGTCCCCCCGGTAGGGGACAAGAGACCCAGTACTTC.

As for this clone: At one boundary the junction diverges from the germline segment, which might be a read error. The V and J genes are TRBV7-8 and TRBJ1-1; 10 bases agree with TRBD1. CDR1 and CDR2 (germline): SGHVS, FQNEAQ. The CDR3 is 14 residues long. CDR3 loop: CASSSGQGNPEAFF. The CDR3 DNA reads TGTGCCAGCAGCTCGGGACAGGGGAACCCTGAAGCTTTCTTT.

CDR3 DNA sequence: TGTGCCTGGAGTGCGTTGAGAGACAACAACCAAGAGACCCAGTACTTC. Residues: CAWSALRDNNQETQYF. The rearrangement joins TRBV30 to TRBJ2-5, with D unclear. Trimming took off 1 base at V and 0 bases at J, with 15 bases between the two ends. CDR1 GTSNPN and CDR2 SVGIG come from the germline V gene (reference sequence). This CDR3 region has 16 residues. Complete variable domain (other parts from reference TRBV30 and TRBJ2-5): SQTIHQWPATLVQPVGSPLSLECTVEGTSNPNLYWYRQAAGRGLQLLFYSVGIGQISSEVPQNLSASRPQDRQFILSSKKLLLSDSGFYLCAWSALRDNNQETQYFGPGTRLLVL.

This chain links TRBV29-1 with TRBJ2-3; tentative D call: TRBD1 (5 bases). V was clipped by 6 bases and J by 2 bases, with 12 bases between them. The CDR3 consists of 13 residues. Germline assignment: CDR1 SQVTM and CDR2 ANQGSEA. CDR3 amino acids: CSVGVAYTDTQYF. As DNA, the CDR3 is TGCAGCGTAGGGGTCGCCTACACAGATACGCAGTATTTT.

As regards this clone: The same CDR3 arises from other DNA sequences in this sample as well. The chain has TRBV4-1 and TRBJ1-6, with D unclear. The CDR3 has 17 amino acids. Germline V CDR1 and CDR2: MGHRA, YSYEKL. The V end lost 1 base, the J end lost 0 bases, and 10 bases lay between the germline ends. CDR3 coding DNA: TGCGCCAGCAGCCAAGCTGGAGCGGGCTCCTATAATTCACCCCTCCACTTT. Its translation: CASSQAGAGSYNSPLHF.

A word on this clone: Other DNA sequences from this sample encode an identical CDR3 as well. The CDR3 is CASSLGTGGLSSYEQYF. In nucleotides, the CDR3 is TGTGCCAGCAGCCTCGGGACAGGGGGCCTGAGCTCCTACGAGCAGTACTTC. The chain uses TRBV11-2 and TRBJ2-7; TRBD1 aligns across 12 bases. CDR1 and CDR2 (germline): SGHAT, FQNNGV. The V and J ends lost 5 bases and 0 bases, in that order; junction bases with no gene match: 8. This CDR3 contains 17 residues.

The chain links TRBV11-3 to TRBJ2-3, with D perhaps TRBD2 (7 bases). The CDR3 runs 15 residues. The V end lost 5 bases, the J end lost 5 bases, and 17 bases lay between the germline ends. CDR1 SGHNT and CDR2 YENEEA come from the germline V gene. CDR3 amino acids: CASSVDGGQGDTQYF. CDR3 nucleotides: TGTGCCAGCAGCGTCGACGGGGGGCAAGGAGATACGCAGTATTTT. The variable domain in full, completed from reference TRBV11-3 and TRBJ2-3, reads EAGVVQSPRYKIIEKKQPVAFWCNPISGHNTLYWYLQNLGQGPELLIRYENEEAVDDSQLPKDRFSAERLKGVDSTLKIQPAELGDSAVYLCASSVDGGQGDTQYFGPGTRLTVL.

The chain employs TRBV7-8 and TRBJ2-1; D not certain. Germline CDR1 reads SGHVS; CDR2 reads FQNEAQ. The germline V and J ends were trimmed by 6 bases and 7 bases, with 10 bases remaining between them. CDR3 length equals 12 residues. The CDR3 spells CASSNLPNEQFF. CDR3 nucleotide sequence: TGTGCCAGCAGTAATCTTCCGAATGAGCAGTTCTTC.

Only a few counts were recorded for this clone. The chain links TRBV5-6 to TRBJ2-2; weak D call: TRBD2 (6 bases). The V gene lost 2 bases and the J gene lost 7 bases, with 15 bases spanning the gap. The CDR3 has 15 residues. From germline, CDR1 is SGHDT and CDR2 YYEEEE. CDR3 amino acids: CASSFYGGESGELFF. The CDR3 nucleotides read TGTGCCAGCAGCTTCTACGGAGGGGAGAGCGGGGAGCTGTTTTTT. The full variable domain, completed using reference TRBV5-6 and TRBJ2-2, is DAGVTQSPTHLIKTRGQQVTLRCSPKSGHDTVSWYQQALGQGPQFIFQYYEEEERQRGNFPDRFSGHQFPNYSSELNVNALLLGDSALYLCASSFYGGESGELFFGEGSRLTVL.

The chain combines TRBV6-4 with TRBJ2-1; 7 nucleotides align to TRBD2. V was pared by 2 bases and J by 4 bases, with 5 bases of the junction left unmatched. Germline lookup yields CDR1 MRHNA and CDR2 SNTAGT. The CDR3 totals 15 residues. CDR3: CASSDEGGDYNEQFF. Written as DNA, the CDR3 is TGTGCCAGCAGTGACGAGGGAGGGGATTACAATGAGCAGTTCTTC.

The chain joins TRBV5-4 to TRBJ2-6, with a possible D match to TRBD1 (6 bases). Germline V gene sequence: CDR1 SGHNT, CDR2 YYREEE (reference sequence). The CDR3 is 16 residues long. V lost 2 bases, J lost 0 bases, and 9 bases lay in between. DNA for the CDR3: TGTGCCAGCAGCTTACAGGGAGTCTCTGGGGCCAACGTCCTGACTTTC. Protein sequence: CASSLQGVSGANVLTF.

In its sample, this clone was seen once. This chain uses TRBV5-4 with TRBJ2-3; the D gene is possibly TRBD1 (5 bases). The CDR3 loop spans 14 amino acids. The V end was cut by 6 bases, the J end by 4 bases, with 15 bases between. Germline CDR1 and CDR2: SGHNT and YYREEE (reference sequence). CDR3 loop: CASIREDTSDTQYF. In DNA, the CDR3 is TGTGCCAGCATCCGAGAGGACACCTCAGATACGCAGTATTTT. The variable domain in full, completed from reference TRBV5-4 and TRBJ2-3, reads ETGVTQSPTHLIKTRGQQVTLRCSSQSGHNTVSWYQQALGQGPQFIFQYYREEENGRGNFPPRFSGLQFPNYSSELNVNALELDDSALYLCASIREDTSDTQYFGPGTRLTVL.

V is TRBV11-2 and J is TRBJ2-1; tentative D call: TRBD2 (6 bases). The CDR3 is 16 residues long. V dropped 1 base and J dropped 9 bases, with 19 bases sitting between them. The germline V gene encodes CDR1 SGHAT and CDR2 FQNNGV. Here the CDR3 reads CASSLGAGSLASEQFF. The CDR3 DNA reads TGTGCCAGCAGCTTAGGGGCGGGATCTCTAGCAAGTGAGCAGTTCTTC.